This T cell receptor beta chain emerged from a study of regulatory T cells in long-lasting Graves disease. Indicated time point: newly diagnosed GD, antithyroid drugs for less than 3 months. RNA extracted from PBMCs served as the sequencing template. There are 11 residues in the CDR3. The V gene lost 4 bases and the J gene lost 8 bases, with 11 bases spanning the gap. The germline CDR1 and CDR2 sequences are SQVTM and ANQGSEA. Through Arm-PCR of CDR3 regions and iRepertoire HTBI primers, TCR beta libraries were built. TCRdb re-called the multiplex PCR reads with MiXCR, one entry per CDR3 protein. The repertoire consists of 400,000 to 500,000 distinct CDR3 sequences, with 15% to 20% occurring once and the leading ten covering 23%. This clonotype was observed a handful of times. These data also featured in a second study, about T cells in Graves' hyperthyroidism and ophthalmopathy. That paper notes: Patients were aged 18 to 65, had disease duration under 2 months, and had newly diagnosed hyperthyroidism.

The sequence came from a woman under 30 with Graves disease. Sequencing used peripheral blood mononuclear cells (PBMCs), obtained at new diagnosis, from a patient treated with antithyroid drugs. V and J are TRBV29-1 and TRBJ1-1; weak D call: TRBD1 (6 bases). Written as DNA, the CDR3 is TGCAGCGTTGCTACAGGGTTCGAAGCTTTCTTT. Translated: CSVATGFEAFF.